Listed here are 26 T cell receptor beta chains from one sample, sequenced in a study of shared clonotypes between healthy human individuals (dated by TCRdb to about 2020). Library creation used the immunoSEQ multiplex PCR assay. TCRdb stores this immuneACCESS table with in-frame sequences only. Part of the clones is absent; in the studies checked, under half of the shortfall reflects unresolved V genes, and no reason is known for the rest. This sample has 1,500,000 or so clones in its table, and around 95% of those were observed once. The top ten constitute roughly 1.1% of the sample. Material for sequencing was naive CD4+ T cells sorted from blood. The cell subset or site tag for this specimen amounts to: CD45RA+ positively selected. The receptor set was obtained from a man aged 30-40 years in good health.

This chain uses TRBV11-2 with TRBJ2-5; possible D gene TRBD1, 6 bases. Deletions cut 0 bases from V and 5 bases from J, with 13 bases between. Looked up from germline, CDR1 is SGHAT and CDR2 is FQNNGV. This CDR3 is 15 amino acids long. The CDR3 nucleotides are TGTGCCAGCAGCTTAGATCCAGGGGCCGAGGAGACCCAGTACTTC. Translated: CASSLDPGAEETQYF.

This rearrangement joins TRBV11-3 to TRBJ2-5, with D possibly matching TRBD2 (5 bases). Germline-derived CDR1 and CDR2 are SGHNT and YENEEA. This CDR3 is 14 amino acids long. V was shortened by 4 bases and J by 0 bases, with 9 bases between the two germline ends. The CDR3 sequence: CASSWGSDQETQYF. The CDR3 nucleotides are TGTGCCAGCAGCTGGGGTAGCGACCAAGAGACCCAGTACTTC.

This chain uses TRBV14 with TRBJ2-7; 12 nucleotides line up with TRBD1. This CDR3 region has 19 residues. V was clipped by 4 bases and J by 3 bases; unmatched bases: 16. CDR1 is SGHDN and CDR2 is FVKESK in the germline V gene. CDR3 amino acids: CASSRFSRDRGRQGYEQYF. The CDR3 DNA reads TGTGCCAGCAGCCGATTTTCCCGGGACAGGGGGCGCCAGGGCTACGAGCAGTACTTC.

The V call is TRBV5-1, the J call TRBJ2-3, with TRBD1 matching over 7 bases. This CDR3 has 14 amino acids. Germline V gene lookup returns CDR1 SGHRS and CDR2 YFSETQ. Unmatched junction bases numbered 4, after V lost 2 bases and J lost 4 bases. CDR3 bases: TGCGCCAGCAGCTTTTGGCAGGGGGCAGATACGCAGTATTTT. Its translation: CASSFWQGADTQYF.

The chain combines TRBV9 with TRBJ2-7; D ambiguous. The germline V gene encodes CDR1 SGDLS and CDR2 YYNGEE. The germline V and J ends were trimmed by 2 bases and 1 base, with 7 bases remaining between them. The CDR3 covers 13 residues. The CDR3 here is CASSVGFSYEQYF. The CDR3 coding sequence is TGTGCCAGCAGCGTCGGATTTTCCTACGAGCAGTACTTC.

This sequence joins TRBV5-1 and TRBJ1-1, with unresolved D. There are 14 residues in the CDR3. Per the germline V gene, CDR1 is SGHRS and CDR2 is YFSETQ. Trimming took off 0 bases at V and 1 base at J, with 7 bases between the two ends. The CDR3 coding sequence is TGCGCCAGCAGCTTGGGTTATGGGAACACTGAAGCTTTCTTT. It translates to CASSLGYGNTEAFF. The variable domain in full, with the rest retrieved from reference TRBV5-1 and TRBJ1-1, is KAGVTQTPRYLIKTRGQQVTLSCSPISGHRSVSWYQQTPGQGLQFLFEYFSETQRNKGNFPGRFSGRQFSNSRSEMNVSTLELGDSALYLCASSLGYGNTEAFFGQGTRLTVV.

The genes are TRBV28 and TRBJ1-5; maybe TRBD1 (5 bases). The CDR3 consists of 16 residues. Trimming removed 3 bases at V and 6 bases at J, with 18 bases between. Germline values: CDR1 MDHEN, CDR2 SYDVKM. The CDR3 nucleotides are TGTGCCAGCAGTTTCCAGAAGCCCTGGGGCGTTCAGCCCCAGCATTTT. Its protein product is CASSFQKPWGVQPQHF.

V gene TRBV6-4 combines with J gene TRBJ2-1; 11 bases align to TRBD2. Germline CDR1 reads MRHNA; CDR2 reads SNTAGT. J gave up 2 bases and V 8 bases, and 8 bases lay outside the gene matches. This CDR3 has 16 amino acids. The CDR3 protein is CASSWTSGFTYNEQFF. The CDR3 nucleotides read TGTGCCAGCTCCTGGACTAGCGGGTTTACCTACAATGAGCAGTTCTTC.

The CDR3 here is CASSLAAGTGYEQYF. The CDR3 DNA reads TGTGCCAGCAGCTTGGCGGCCGGGACAGGGTACGAGCAGTACTTC. The chain has TRBV5-4 and TRBJ2-7; 9 positions agree with TRBD1. The V gene's germline CDR1 is SGHNT and CDR2 YYREEE (reference sequence). The CDR3 totals 15 residues. J gave up 4 bases and V 0 bases, and 5 bases lay outside the gene matches.

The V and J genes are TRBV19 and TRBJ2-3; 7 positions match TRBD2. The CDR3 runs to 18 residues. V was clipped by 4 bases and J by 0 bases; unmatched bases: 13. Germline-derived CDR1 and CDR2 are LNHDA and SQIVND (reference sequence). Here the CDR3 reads CASSTRAGTTLSTDTQYF. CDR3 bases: TGTGCCAGTAGTACCCGCGCTGGGACTACGCTTAGCACAGATACGCAGTATTTT.

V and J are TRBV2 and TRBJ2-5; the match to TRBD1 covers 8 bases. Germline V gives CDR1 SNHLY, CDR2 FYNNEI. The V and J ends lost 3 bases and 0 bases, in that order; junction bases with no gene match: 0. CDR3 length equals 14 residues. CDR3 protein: CASSEDRDQETQYF. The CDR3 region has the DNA TGTGCCAGCAGTGAGGACAGGGACCAAGAGACCCAGTACTTC.

The CDR3 sequence: CASSLSGGSNQPQHF. CDR3 in DNA: TGTGCCAGCAGCTTGTCCGGGGGTAGCAATCAGCCCCAGCATTTT. The chain combines TRBV5-5 with TRBJ1-5; a possible D gene is TRBD1 (5 bases). V lost 1 base and J 0 bases, leaving 8 bases between the germline ends. The CDR3 contains 15 residues. Germline CDR1 reads SGHKS; CDR2 reads YYEKEE (reference sequence).

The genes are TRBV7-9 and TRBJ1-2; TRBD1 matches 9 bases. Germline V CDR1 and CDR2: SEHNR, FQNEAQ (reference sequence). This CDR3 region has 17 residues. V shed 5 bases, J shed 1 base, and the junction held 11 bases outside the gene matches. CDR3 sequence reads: CASSASRRTGDNYGYTF. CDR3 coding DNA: TGTGCCAGCAGCGCATCCCGCCGGACAGGGGATAACTATGGCTACACCTTC.

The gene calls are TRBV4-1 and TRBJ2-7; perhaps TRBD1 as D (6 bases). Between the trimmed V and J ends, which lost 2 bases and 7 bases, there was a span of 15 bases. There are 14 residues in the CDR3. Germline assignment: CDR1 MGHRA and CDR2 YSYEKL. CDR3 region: CASSQSDSNREQYF. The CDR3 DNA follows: TGCGCCAGCAGCCAATCGGACAGCAATCGGGAGCAGTACTTC.

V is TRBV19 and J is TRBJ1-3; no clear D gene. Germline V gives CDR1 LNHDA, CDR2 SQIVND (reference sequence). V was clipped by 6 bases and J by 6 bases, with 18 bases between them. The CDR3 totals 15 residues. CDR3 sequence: CASSALPRSPNTIYF. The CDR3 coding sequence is TGTGCCAGTAGCGCTCTTCCCCGCAGCCCAAACACCATATATTTT.

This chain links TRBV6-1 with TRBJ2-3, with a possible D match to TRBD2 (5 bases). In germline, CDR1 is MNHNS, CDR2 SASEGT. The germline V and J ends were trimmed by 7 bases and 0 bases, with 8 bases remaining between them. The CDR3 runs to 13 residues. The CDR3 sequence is CASMRTSTDTQYF. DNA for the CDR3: TGTGCCAGCATGCGGACTAGCACAGATACGCAGTATTTT.

The CDR3 reads CASSETPTGVDYEQYF. The CDR3 nucleotides read TGTGCCAGCAGCGAAACCCCGACAGGTGTGGATTACGAGCAGTACTTC. This chain joins TRBV7-8 and TRBJ2-7, with D perhaps matching TRBD1 (6 bases). The CDR3 is made up of 16 amino acids. Germline CDR1 and CDR2: SGHVS and FQNEAQ. Trimming left V 5 bases short and J 4 bases short, with 21 bases between.

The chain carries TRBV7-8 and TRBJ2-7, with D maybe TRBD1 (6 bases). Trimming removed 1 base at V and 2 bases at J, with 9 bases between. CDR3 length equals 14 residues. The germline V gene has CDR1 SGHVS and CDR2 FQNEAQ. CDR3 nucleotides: TGTGCCAGCAGCTTAGACAGGGACGCCTACGAGCAGTACTTC. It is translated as CASSLDRDAYEQYF. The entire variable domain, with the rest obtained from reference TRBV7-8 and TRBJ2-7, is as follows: GAGVSQSPRYKVAKRGQDVALRCDPISGHVSLFWYQQALGQGPEFLTYFQNEAQLDKSGLPSDRFFAERPEGSVSTLKIQRTQQEDSAVYLCASSLDRDAYEQYFGPGTRLTVT.

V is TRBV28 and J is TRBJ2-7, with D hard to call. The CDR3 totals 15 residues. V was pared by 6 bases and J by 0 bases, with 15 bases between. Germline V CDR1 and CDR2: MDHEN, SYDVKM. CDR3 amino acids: CASSPISSLSYEQYF. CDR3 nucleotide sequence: TGTGCCAGCAGCCCAATCTCCAGTCTCTCCTACGAGCAGTACTTC.

The CDR3, as DNA: TGTGCCAGCAGCCATATTCCCGGGCCAGGGAATGAGCAGTTCTTC. Its protein product is CASSHIPGPGNEQFF. J is TRBJ2-1 and V is TRBV7-9; D perhaps matches TRBD1 (5 bases). CDR3 length: 15 amino acids. With 5 bases removed from V and 7 bases from J, the gap between germline ends came to 18 bases. CDR1 and CDR2 from the germline V gene are SEHNR and FQNEAQ (reference sequence). The full variable domain, with the rest looked up from reference TRBV7-9 and TRBJ2-1, is DTGVSQNPRHKITKRGQNVTFRCDPISEHNRLYWYRQTLGQGPEFLTYFQNEAQLEKSRLLSDRFSAERPKGSFSTLEIQRTEQGDSAMYLCASSHIPGPGNEQFFGPGTRLTVL.

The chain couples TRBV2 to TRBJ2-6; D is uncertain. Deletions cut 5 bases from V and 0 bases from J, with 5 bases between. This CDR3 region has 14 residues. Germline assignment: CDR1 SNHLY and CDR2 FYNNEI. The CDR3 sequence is CASSRASGANVLTF. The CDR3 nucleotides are TGTGCCAGCAGTAGGGCCTCTGGGGCCAACGTCCTGACTTTC. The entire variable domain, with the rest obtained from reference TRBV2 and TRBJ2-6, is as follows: EPEVTQTPSHQVTQMGQEVILRCVPISNHLYFYWYRQILGQKVEFLVSFYNNEISEKSEIFDDQFSVERPDGSNFTLKIRSTKLEDSAMYFCASSRASGANVLTFGAGSRLTVL.

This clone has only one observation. CDR3 residues: CASTPVRQGTYEQYF. The CDR3 DNA reads TGCGCCAGCACCCCCGTGAGACAGGGAACCTACGAGCAGTACTTC. The rearrangement uses TRBV5-1 and TRBJ2-7, with TRBD1 matching 7 bases. CDR1 and CDR2 (germline): SGHRS, YFSETQ. The CDR3 is 15 amino acids. Trimming removed 6 bases from V and 2 bases from J; junction bases left unmatched: 11.

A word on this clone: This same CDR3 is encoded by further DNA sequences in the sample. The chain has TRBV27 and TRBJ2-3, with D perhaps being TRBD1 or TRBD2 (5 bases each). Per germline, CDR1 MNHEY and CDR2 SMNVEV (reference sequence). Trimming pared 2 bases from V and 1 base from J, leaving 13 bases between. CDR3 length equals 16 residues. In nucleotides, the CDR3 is TGTGCCAGCAGTTTAGCCGGGGTGGGGGGCACAGATACGCAGTATTTT. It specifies CASSLAGVGGTDTQYF.

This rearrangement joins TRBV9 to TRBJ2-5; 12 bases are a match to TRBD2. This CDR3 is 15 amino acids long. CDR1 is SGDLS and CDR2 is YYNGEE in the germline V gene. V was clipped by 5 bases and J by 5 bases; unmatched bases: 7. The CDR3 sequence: CASSATGTSGETQYF. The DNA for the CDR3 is TGTGCCAGCAGTGCTACCGGGACTAGCGGGGAGACCCAGTACTTC.

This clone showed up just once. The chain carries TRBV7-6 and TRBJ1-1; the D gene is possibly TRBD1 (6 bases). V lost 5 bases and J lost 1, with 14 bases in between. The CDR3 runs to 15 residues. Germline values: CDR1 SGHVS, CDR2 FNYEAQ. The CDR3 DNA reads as TGTGCCAGCAGCAAACAGGGATTTACGAACACTGAAGCTTTCTTT. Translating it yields CASSKQGFTNTEAFF.

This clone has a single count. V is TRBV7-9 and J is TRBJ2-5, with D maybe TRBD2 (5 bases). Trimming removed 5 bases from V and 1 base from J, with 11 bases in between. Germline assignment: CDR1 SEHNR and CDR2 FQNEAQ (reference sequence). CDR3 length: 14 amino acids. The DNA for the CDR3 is TGTGCCAGCAGCCCCCGGGGAAGCCAAGAGACCCAGTACTTC. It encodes CASSPRGSQETQYF. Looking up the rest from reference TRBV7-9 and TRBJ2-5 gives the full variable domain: DTGVSQNPRHKITKRGQNVTFRCDPISEHNRLYWYRQTLGQGPEFLTYFQNEAQLEKSRLLSDRFSAERPKGSFSTLEIQRTEQGDSAMYLCASSPRGSQETQYFGPGTRLLVL.